One and the same sample provided the 21 T cell receptor beta chains below, sequenced in a study of a mutant IDH1 vaccine in newly diagnosed glioma. These TCRs' antigens remain unknown. Time point specified: week 35, safety follow-up. What each vaccine dose contained was 300 ug of mutant IDH1 20-mer peptide, accompanied by topical imiquimod. Sequencing was performed with immunoSEQ multiplex PCR; in TCRdb, only in-frame clones are kept and a portion is missing. The data contain 50,000 to 65,000 clones, 85% to 90% of them seen just once; the ten biggest clones take up 1.5% to 2%. The sequenced sample was PBMCs, obtained from a glioma patient whose treatment included an IDH1 peptide vaccine. The receptors originated from a middle-aged man with glioma.

The chain joins TRBV6-5 to TRBJ2-7; tentatively, D is TRBD2 (5 bases). The V end lost 6 bases, the J end lost 9 bases, and 18 bases lay between the germline ends. Looked up from germline, CDR1 is MNHEY and CDR2 is SVGAGI. CDR3 size: 13 residues. The DNA for the CDR3 is TGTGCCAGCAGCCGCACCGACGGGGAAAGGCAGTACTTC. Translating gives CASSRTDGERQYF.

The V gene is TRBV11-2, the J gene TRBJ1-1; D not resolved. CDR3 size: 15 residues. Between the trimmed V and J ends, which lost 2 bases and 2 bases, there was a span of 12 bases. The germline V gene has CDR1 SGHAT and CDR2 FQNNGV. Here the CDR3 DNA reads TGTGCCAGCAGCTTATGGGTGGGAGGAAACACTGAAGCTTTCTTT. This gives the protein CASSLWVGGNTEAFF. Looking up the rest from reference TRBV11-2 and TRBJ1-1 gives the full variable domain: EAGVAQSPRYKIIEKRQSVAFWCNPISGHATLYWYQQILGQGPKLLIQFQNNGVVDDSQLPKDRFSAERLKGVDSTLKIQPAKLEDSAVYLCASSLWVGGNTEAFFGQGTRLTVV.

The chain couples TRBV28 to TRBJ1-1; D is perhaps TRBD1 (6 bases). Germline loops: CDR1 MDHEN, CDR2 SYDVKM. Deletions cut 2 bases from V and 3 bases from J, with 10 bases between. The CDR3 has 14 amino acids. CDR3 protein: CASSLGGQDTEAFF. The CDR3 DNA sequence: TGTGCCAGCAGTTTAGGGGGGCAAGACACTGAAGCTTTCTTT.

The V gene is TRBV7-2, the J gene TRBJ1-1, with 7 bases identical to TRBD1. Trimming removed 5 bases from V and 1 base from J; junction bases left unmatched: 4. The CDR3 loop spans 14 amino acids. Per the germline V gene, CDR1 is SGHTA and CDR2 is FQGNSA. The DNA for the CDR3 is TGTGCCAGCAGCCCCTGGACAGGGAACACTGAAGCTTTCTTT. It translates to CASSPWTGNTEAFF.

This chain joins TRBV18 and TRBJ2-3; perhaps TRBD2 as D (5 bases). The CDR3 contains 16 residues. Deletions cut 1 base from V and 0 bases from J, with 11 bases between. Germline values: CDR1 KGHSH, CDR2 LQKENI. The CDR3 bases are TGTGCCAGCTCACCACAGGAAGCGGCTAGCACAGATACGCAGTATTTT. Encoded protein: CASSPQEAASTDTQYF.

The rearrangement uses TRBV2 and TRBJ2-2; the D is unclear. CDR1 is SNHLY and CDR2 is FYNNEI in the germline V gene. The CDR3 is made up of 14 amino acids. Trimming took off 6 bases at V and 1 base at J, with 9 bases between the two ends. The CDR3 nucleotides are TGTGCCAGCAGCTCCACCTTGAACACCGGGGAGCTGTTTTTT. Its protein product is CASSSTLNTGELFF.

The chain employs TRBV7-6 and TRBJ2-3, with D tentatively TRBD2 (6 bases). The CDR3 has 14 amino acids. Germline V gives CDR1 SGHVS, CDR2 FNYEAQ. The germline V and J ends were trimmed by 5 bases and 0 bases, with 9 bases remaining between them. CDR3 in DNA: TGTGCCAGCAGCCCCGGGACTAGCACAGATACGCAGTATTTT. Protein product: CASSPGTSTDTQYF. Using reference TRBV7-6 and TRBJ2-3 for the parts outside the CDR3, the full variable domain is GAGVSQSPRYKVTKRGQDVALRCDPISGHVSLYWYRQALGQGPEFLTYFNYEAQQDKSGLPNDRFSAERPEGSISTLTIQRTEQRDSAMYRCASSPGTSTDTQYFGPGTRLTVL.

V gene TRBV11-3 combines with J gene TRBJ2-7, with D possibly TRBD1 on 6 matching bases. The germline V gene encodes CDR1 SGHNT and CDR2 YENEEA. V dropped 5 bases and J dropped 0 bases, with 8 bases sitting between them. The CDR3 contains 13 residues. The CDR3 DNA is TGTGCCAGCAGCCCGACAGGCTCCTACGAGCAGTACTTC. This codes for CASSPTGSYEQYF.

The V gene is TRBV7-9, the J gene TRBJ2-7, with D maybe TRBD1 (5 bases). Between the trimmed V and J ends, which lost 4 bases and 3 bases, there was a span of 16 bases. The CDR3 consists of 15 residues. Germline V gene data show CDR1 as SEHNR and CDR2 as FQNEAQ (reference sequence). The CDR3 reads CASSSNLQGNYEQYF. In nucleotides, the CDR3 is TGTGCCAGCAGCTCTAACCTTCAGGGCAACTACGAGCAGTACTTC.

The CDR3: CASSIGGIMADTQYF. CDR3 nucleotide sequence: TGTGCCAGTAGTATAGGGGGTATAATGGCAGATACGCAGTATTTT. The chain recombines TRBV19 with TRBJ2-3; D unresolved. CDR1 and CDR2 from the germline V gene are LNHDA and SQIVND (reference sequence). This CDR3 comprises 15 residues. Trimming stripped 1 base from V and 4 bases from J, with 12 bases between.

This chain joins TRBV14 and TRBJ1-4, with D perhaps TRBD1 (5 bases). Germline V lookup: CDR1 SGHDN, CDR2 FVKESK. This CDR3 spans 14 amino acids. Trimming pared 1 base from V and 8 bases from J, leaving 11 bases between. The CDR3 DNA is TGTGCCAGCAGCCAAGTAGGGGCGGGCGAAAAACTGTTTTTT. It yields the protein CASSQVGAGEKLFF.

The chain joins TRBV5-4 to TRBJ2-6, with 9 bases lining up with TRBD1. Germline assignment: CDR1 SGHNT and CDR2 YYREEE (reference sequence). The CDR3 has 17 amino acids. J gave up 0 bases and V 4 bases, and 5 bases lay outside the gene matches. The CDR3 reads CASSINRGRSGANVLTF. The CDR3 DNA reads as TGTGCCAGCAGCATCAACAGGGGGCGCTCTGGGGCCAACGTCCTGACTTTC.

This chain uses TRBV5-1 with TRBJ2-7; 10 bases fit TRBD2. Germline values: CDR1 SGHRS, CDR2 YFSETQ. The CDR3 runs 15 residues. The ends lost 3 bases at V and 2 bases at J; junction bases unmatched: 5. CDR3: CASSSEREGPYEQYF. The CDR3 DNA reads TGCGCCAGCAGCTCCGAGCGGGAGGGCCCCTACGAGCAGTACTTC.

The V call is TRBV7-2, the J call TRBJ2-5; no reliable D call. Germline values: CDR1 SGHTA, CDR2 FQGNSA. The CDR3 sequence is 13 residues long. V lost 2 bases, J lost 2 bases, and 6 bases lay in between. CDR3 amino acids: CASSLMRQETQYF. As DNA, the CDR3 is TGTGCCAGCAGCTTAATGCGACAAGAGACCCAGTACTTC.

This chain joins TRBV6-5 and TRBJ2-7; no clear D. The CDR3 runs to 14 residues. V lost 3 bases to trimming and J lost 3 bases, with 12 bases between them. CDR1 MNHEY and CDR2 SVGAGI come from the germline V gene. The CDR3 is CASSYSRKDYEQYF. The CDR3 nucleotides are TGTGCCAGCAGTTATTCCAGGAAGGACTACGAGCAGTACTTC.

This clone was detected only once. The V and J genes are TRBV14 and TRBJ2-1; no reliable D call. CDR3 length equals 13 residues. The germline gives CDR1 SGHDN, CDR2 FVKESK. V was trimmed by 6 bases and J by 0 bases, leaving 6 bases between them. The CDR3 loop is CASRGTSYNEQFF. The CDR3 bases are TGTGCCAGCAGGGGAACCTCCTACAATGAGCAGTTCTTC.

The DNA for the CDR3 is TGTGCCAGCAGCAGCGGTGAGGACAATGAGCAGTTCTTC. Its protein is CASSSGEDNEQFF. The chain employs TRBV6-4 and TRBJ2-1; D is perhaps TRBD2 (5 bases). V lost 6 bases and J 5 bases, leaving 11 bases between the germline ends. CDR3 length equals 13 residues. Germline V gene data show CDR1 as MRHNA and CDR2 as SNTAGT.

This chain connects TRBV5-1 to TRBJ2-1; TRBD1 or TRBD2 may be the D gene (7 bases each). Deletions cut 0 bases from V and 8 bases from J, with 18 bases between. The CDR3 extends over 16 amino acids. Looked up from germline, CDR1 is SGHRS and CDR2 is YFSETQ. CDR3 sequence reads: CASSLGLGGGGYEQFF. Written as DNA, the CDR3 is TGCGCCAGCAGCTTGGGCCTCGGGGGAGGGGGCTATGAGCAGTTCTTC.

The chain recombines TRBV7-9 with TRBJ1-4; the D gene is possibly TRBD1 (5 bases). The germline V gene encodes CDR1 SEHNR and CDR2 FQNEAQ (reference sequence). The CDR3 runs 14 residues. The V and J ends lost 6 bases and 6 bases respectively, with 14 bases between them. In DNA form, the CDR3 reads TGTGCCAGCAGGCTAATGGGGCATGATGAAAAACTGTTTTTT. Amino acid sequence: CASRLMGHDEKLFF.

The gene calls are TRBV6-4 and TRBJ2-3, with a weak D call TRBD1 (5 bases). CDR3 length: 17 amino acids. Per germline, CDR1 MRHNA and CDR2 SNTAGT. With 8 bases removed from V and 6 bases from J, the gap between germline ends came to 27 bases. The CDR3 reads CASDNHEEGELADTQYF. CDR3 DNA: TGTGCCAGCGATAACCATGAGGAAGGGGAACTTGCGGATACGCAGTATTTT.

J is TRBJ1-1 and V is TRBV6-5, with 8 nucleotides matching TRBD1. V lost 10 bases to trimming and J lost 8 bases; unmatched junction nucleotides: 9. Germline V CDR1 and CDR2: MNHEY, SVGAGI. The CDR3 extends over 12 amino acids. The CDR3 DNA sequence: TGTGCCACCCACAGGGGGTCCGGGGAAGCTTTCTTT. It is translated as CATHRGSGEAFF.